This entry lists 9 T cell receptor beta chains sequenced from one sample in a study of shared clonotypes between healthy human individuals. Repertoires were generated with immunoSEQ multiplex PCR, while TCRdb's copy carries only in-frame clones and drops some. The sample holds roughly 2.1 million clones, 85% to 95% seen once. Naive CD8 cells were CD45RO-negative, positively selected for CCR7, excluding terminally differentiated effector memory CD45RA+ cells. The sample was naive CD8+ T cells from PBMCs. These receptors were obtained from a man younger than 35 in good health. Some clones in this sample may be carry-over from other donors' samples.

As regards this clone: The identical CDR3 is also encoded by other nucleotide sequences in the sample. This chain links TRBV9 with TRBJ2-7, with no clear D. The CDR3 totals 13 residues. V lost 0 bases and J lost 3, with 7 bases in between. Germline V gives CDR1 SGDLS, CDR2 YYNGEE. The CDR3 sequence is CASSVGHNYEQYF. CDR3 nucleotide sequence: TGTGCCAGCAGCGTAGGGCATAACTACGAGCAGTACTTC.

The CDR3 loop reads CASSRTQGGLYEQYF. In nucleotides, the CDR3 is TGTGCCAGCAGTCGGACCCAGGGAGGCCTCTACGAGCAGTACTTC. The gene calls are TRBV9 and TRBJ2-7; D perhaps matches TRBD2 (6 bases). CDR3 length: 15 amino acids. The germline CDR1 and CDR2 sequences are SGDLS and YYNGEE. V lost 5 bases and J lost 3, with 18 bases in between.

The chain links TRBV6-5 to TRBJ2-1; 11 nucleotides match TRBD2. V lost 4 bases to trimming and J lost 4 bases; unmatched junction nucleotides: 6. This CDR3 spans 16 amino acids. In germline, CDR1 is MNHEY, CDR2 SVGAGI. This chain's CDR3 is CASSWLTSGEYNEQFF. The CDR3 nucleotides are TGTGCCAGCAGTTGGTTGACTAGCGGGGAATACAATGAGCAGTTCTTC.

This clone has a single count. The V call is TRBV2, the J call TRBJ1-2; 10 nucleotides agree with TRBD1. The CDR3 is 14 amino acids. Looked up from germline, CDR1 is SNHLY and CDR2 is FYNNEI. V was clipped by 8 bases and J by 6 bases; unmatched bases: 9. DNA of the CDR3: TGTGCCAGCCCTAAGGGACAGGGGAGGGATGGCTACACCTTC. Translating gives CASPKGQGRDGYTF.

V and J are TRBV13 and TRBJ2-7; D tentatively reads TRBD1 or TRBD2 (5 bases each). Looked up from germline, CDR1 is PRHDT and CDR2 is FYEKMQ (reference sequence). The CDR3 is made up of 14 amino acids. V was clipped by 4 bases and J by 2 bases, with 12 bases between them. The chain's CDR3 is CASSSGTDPYEQYF. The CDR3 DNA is TGTGCCAGCAGCTCCGGGACGGATCCCTACGAGCAGTACTTC.

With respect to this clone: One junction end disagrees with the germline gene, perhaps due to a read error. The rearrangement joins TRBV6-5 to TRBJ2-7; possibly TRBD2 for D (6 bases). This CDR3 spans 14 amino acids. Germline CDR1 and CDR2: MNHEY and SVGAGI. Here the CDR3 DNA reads TGTGCCAGCAGTTACGTGGGAGGCCACTACGTGCAGTACTTC. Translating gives CASSYVGGHYVQYF.

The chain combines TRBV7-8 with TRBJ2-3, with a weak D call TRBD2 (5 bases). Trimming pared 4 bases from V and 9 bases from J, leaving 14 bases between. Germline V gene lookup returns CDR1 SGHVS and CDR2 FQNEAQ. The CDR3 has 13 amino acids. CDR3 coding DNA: TGTGCCAGCAGCTACCCCCCGGGCGGGACGCAGTATTTT. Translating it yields CASSYPPGGTQYF.

Here the CDR3 DNA reads TGCGCCAGCAGCTTGGGCATTTTTTCAGGGGTTCAGCACACTGAAGCTTTCTTT. It is translated as CASSLGIFSGVQHTEAFF. The chain is built from TRBV5-1 and TRBJ1-1; D might be TRBD1 (6 bases). The germline V gene has CDR1 SGHRS and CDR2 YFSETQ. The germline V and J ends were trimmed by 0 bases and 3 bases, with 21 bases remaining between them. The CDR3 is 18 residues long.

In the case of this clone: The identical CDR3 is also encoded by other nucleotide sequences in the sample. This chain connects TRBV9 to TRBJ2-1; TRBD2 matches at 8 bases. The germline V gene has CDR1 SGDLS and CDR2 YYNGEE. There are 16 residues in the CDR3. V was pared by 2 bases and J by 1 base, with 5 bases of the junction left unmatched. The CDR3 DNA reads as TGTGCCAGCAGCGTCGTCGGGAGGGCTTCCTACAATGAGCAGTTCTTC. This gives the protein CASSVVGRASYNEQFF.